This T cell receptor beta chain was recovered during a study of CD4 and CD8 cells across lung adenocarcinoma regions. With regard to this clonotype: A much larger clone sits a single nucleotide away, making a read error possible.

TCRdb used MiXCR to reprocess the PCR reads, holding one entry per CDR3 protein. The sample includes approximately 8,800 distinct CDR3 sequences, about 51% of them seen just once. After removal of 3 bases from V and 10 bases from J, the junction contained 8 bases not matched to a gene. From germline, CDR1 is SEHNR and CDR2 FQNEAQ (reference sequence). The CDR3 spans 15 residues. Samples came from patients with localized non-small cell lung adenocarcinoma. This receptor was obtained from a female donor with lung adenocarcinoma. The CD4 and CD8 labels of this study may be unreliable. The V gene is TRBV7-9, the J gene TRBJ2-1; 11 bases map to TRBD2. The sequenced sample was CD8+ T cells from the center of a lung tumor. The CDR3 spells CASSFPTSGSDEQFF. CDR3 coding DNA: TGTGCCAGCAGCTTCCCAACTAGCGGGAGCGACGAGCAGTTCTTC. The whole variable domain, filled in from reference TRBV7-9 and TRBJ2-1, reads DTGVSQNPRHKITKRGQNVTFRCDPISEHNRLYWYRQTLGQGPEFLTYFQNEAQLEKSRLLSDRFSAERPKGSFSTLEIQRTEQGDSAMYLCASSFPTSGSDEQFFGPGTRLTVL.